The next 3 T cell receptor beta chains were all read from a single sample in a study of cytomegalovirus exposure and HLA in healthy donors. Researchers ran the PCR with 60 Vbeta and 13 Jbeta primers. Clones were sequenced by immunoSEQ multiplex PCR, and TCRdb holds only the in-frame ones, with some missing. This repertoire shows roughly 130,000 clones, about 8.5% found once; its top ten account for around 5.5%. Sequenced sample: PBMCs. The receptors here all came from a man aged 40-55 years in good health and CMV-seronegative.

This clone was seen only a few times. V and J are TRBV11-2 and TRBJ2-6, with D unresolved. Deletions cut 1 base from V and 4 bases from J, with 8 bases between. The length of the CDR3 is 15 residues. Germline CDR1 reads SGHAT; CDR2 reads FQNNGV. The CDR3 protein is CASSLVGSGANVLTF. CDR3 in DNA: TGTGCCAGCAGCTTAGTGGGCTCCGGGGCCAACGTCCTGACTTTC.

As to this clone: As the CDR3 is not closed by the conserved phenylalanine or tryptophan, this likely results from a read error. The chain is built from TRBV2 and TRBJ1-4, with 7 positions matching TRBD1. V trimming: 6 bases; J trimming: 0 bases; junction bases outside the gene matches: 4. The germline V gene has CDR1 SNHLY and CDR2 FYNNEI. The CDR3 runs 15 residues. CDR3 residues: CASRGTDATNEKLFV. The DNA for the CDR3 is TGTGCCAGCAGAGGGACAGATGCAACTAATGAAAAACTGTTTGTT.

In this sample, this clone turned up a few times. This chain uses TRBV6-1 with TRBJ2-5; TRBD2 aligns across 8 bases. CDR1 is MNHNS and CDR2 is SASEGT in the germline V gene. J lost 5 bases, V lost 3 bases, and 8 bases had no gene match. This CDR3 has 15 residues. Here the CDR3 reads CASSDGGGPGETQYF. CDR3 DNA sequence: TGTGCCAGCAGTGATGGCGGGGGGCCTGGGGAGACCCAGTACTTC.